The 19 T cell receptor beta chains in this list originate from one sample, sequenced in a study of CD8 T cells in ankylosing spondylitis. Using its own MiXCR run on the 5' RACE reads, TCRdb lists one record per CDR3 protein. This table holds some 200,000 distinct CDR3 sequences, around 13% found once. Sequenced sample: blood, either unsorted or a sorted T cell fraction (not recorded which). Every receptor here comes from a male donor with ankylosing spondylitis or in good health (not recorded which).

The gene calls are TRBV3-1 and TRBJ2-1, with 7 bases identical to TRBD2. Germline V gene sequence: CDR1 LGHDT, CDR2 YNNKEL (reference sequence). The CDR3 consists of 17 residues. V gave up 0 bases and J gave up 8 bases; unmatched junction bases: 13. The CDR3 DNA reads as TGTGCCAGCAGCCAAGAATCCGGGACTATACTTTCGGATGAGCAGTTCTTC. Translating gives CASSQESGTILSDEQFF.

At least ten counts were recorded for this clonotype. The V and J genes are TRBV7-9 and TRBJ2-3, with D hard to call. The CDR3 spans 13 residues. Trimming took 5 bases from V and 7 from J, leaving 13 bases between them. CDR1 SEHNR and CDR2 FQNEAQ come from the germline V gene (reference sequence). DNA of the CDR3: TGTGCCAGCAGCCCGGAGACTGGTTATACGCAGTATTTT. It is translated as CASSPETGYTQYF.

V usage is TRBV30 and J usage is TRBJ2-3, with D unresolved. Between the trimmed V and J ends, which lost 1 base and 0 bases, there was a span of 11 bases. This CDR3 has 15 amino acids. Germline CDR1 reads GTSNPN; CDR2 reads SVGIG (reference sequence). The CDR3 spells CAWSATVTSTDTQYF. The CDR3 nucleotides read TGTGCCTGGAGTGCAACGGTGACGAGCACAGATACGCAGTATTTT.

This clonotype was recorded at least ten times. The chain is built from TRBV19 and TRBJ2-3; tentatively, D is TRBD1 or TRBD2 (5 bases each). This CDR3 has 15 amino acids. CDR1 is LNHDA and CDR2 is SQIVND in the germline V gene (reference sequence). The V gene lost 4 bases and the J gene lost 1 base, with 12 bases spanning the gap. The CDR3 reads CASSTGDGRTDTQYF. CDR3 in DNA: TGTGCCAGTAGTACCGGGGACGGGCGCACAGATACGCAGTATTTT.

The chain joins TRBV4-1 to TRBJ2-1; D call uncertain. Trimming took 3 bases from V and 2 from J, leaving 11 bases between them. The germline CDR1 and CDR2 sequences are MGHRA and YSYEKL. CDR3 size: 15 residues. For the CDR3, the DNA is TGCGCCAGCAGCCAGGTAGCTGGGACCTACAATGAGCAGTTCTTC. Its translation: CASSQVAGTYNEQFF.

This clonotype has only a few counts. V gene TRBV11-2 combines with J gene TRBJ2-7; TRBD1 or TRBD2 may be the D gene (5 bases each). The CDR3 length is 14 residues. V shed 4 bases and J shed 4 bases, with 14 bases lying between them. Germline CDR1 reads SGHAT; CDR2 reads FQNNGV. The CDR3: CASSSGRGQYEQYF. The CDR3 DNA follows: TGTGCCAGCAGCTCTGGTCGGGGCCAATACGAGCAGTACTTC.

This chain connects TRBV19 to TRBJ2-2; D is uncertain. The V end lost 5 bases, the J end lost 3 bases, and 4 bases lay between the germline ends. This CDR3 is built from 12 residues. CDR1 and CDR2 from the germline V gene are LNHDA and SQIVND (reference sequence). CDR3: CASSVDTGELFF. CDR3 nucleotide sequence: TGTGCCAGTAGTGTCGACACCGGGGAGCTGTTTTTT.

V usage is TRBV24-1 and J usage is TRBJ2-5; 7 bases align to TRBD1. After removal of 1 base from V and 5 bases from J, the junction contained 6 bases not matched to a gene. CDR3 length: 15 residues. Germline lookup yields CDR1 KGHDR and CDR2 SFDVKD. The CDR3 loop is CATSDFPRGYETQYF. In DNA, the CDR3 is TGTGCCACCAGTGATTTCCCCAGGGGGTATGAGACCCAGTACTTC.

The chain recombines TRBV7-2 with TRBJ2-7; tentatively, D is TRBD1 (7 bases). Germline CDR1 and CDR2: SGHTA and FQGNSA. The length of the CDR3 is 15 residues. Trimming pared 5 bases from V and 3 bases from J, leaving 17 bases between. CDR3 amino acids: CASSQPLRGDYEQYF. Here the CDR3 DNA reads TGTGCCAGCAGCCAACCCCTCAGGGGGGACTACGAGCAGTACTTC. The full variable domain, rest sourced from reference TRBV7-2 and TRBJ2-7, is GAGVSQSPSNKVTEKGKDVELRCDPISGHTALYWYRQSLGQGLEFLIYFQGNSAPDKSGLPSDRFSAERTGGSVSTLTIQRTQQEDSAVYLCASSQPLRGDYEQYFGPGTRLTVT.

The V call is TRBV4-1, the J call TRBJ2-3; possible D gene TRBD2, 6 bases. The CDR3 runs to 17 residues. Trimming stripped 4 bases from V and 2 bases from J, with 19 bases between. Germline loops: CDR1 MGHRA, CDR2 YSYEKL. The CDR3 protein is CASSLWRGGRITDTQYF. In DNA form, the CDR3 reads TGCGCCAGCAGCCTCTGGAGGGGCGGCCGGATCACAGATACGCAGTATTTT.

J is TRBJ2-1 and V is TRBV11-2, with D perhaps TRBD1 or TRBD2 (5 bases each). This CDR3 has 16 amino acids. The V end was cut by 4 bases, the J end by 7 bases, with 20 bases between. Germline V gene lookup returns CDR1 SGHAT and CDR2 FQNNGV. The CDR3 DNA reads as TGTGCCAGCAGCTCACGCCAAGGGACCATAGGGAATGAGCAGTTCTTC. It codes for CASSSRQGTIGNEQFF.

This clonotype was recorded many times. CDR3 sequence reads: CASSYGPLDSHEQYF. As DNA, the CDR3 is TGTGCCAGCAGTTACGGGCCACTGGACAGCCACGAGCAGTACTTC. This rearrangement joins TRBV12-3 or TRBV12-4 to TRBJ2-7; possibly TRBD1 for D (6 bases). Trimming pared 4 bases from V and 5 bases from J, leaving 18 bases between. The CDR3 runs 15 residues.

This clonotype showed up just a few times. J is TRBJ2-7 and V is TRBV7-7; D possibly corresponds to TRBD1 (6 bases). In germline, CDR1 is SSHAT, CDR2 FNYEAQ (reference sequence). The CDR3 extends over 15 amino acids. The germline V and J ends were trimmed by 5 bases and 6 bases, with 20 bases remaining between them. The CDR3 DNA sequence: TGTGCCAGCAGCCCTAACCCCAGTCCGGACAGCGAGCAGTACTTC. It encodes CASSPNPSPDSEQYF.

The chain joins TRBV6-1 to TRBJ1-4; D not resolved. Deletions cut 6 bases from V and 0 bases from J, with 14 bases between. Germline-derived CDR1 and CDR2 are MNHNS and SASEGT. The CDR3 spans 16 residues. This chain's CDR3 is CASRLQRMATNEKLFF. In nucleotides, the CDR3 is TGTGCCAGCAGACTCCAGAGAATGGCAACTAATGAAAAACTGTTTTTT.

This clonotype was observed a handful of times. This CDR3 reads CASTPGQGNEKLFF. CDR3 DNA: TGCGCCAGCACCCCGGGACAGGGCAATGAAAAACTGTTTTTT. The chain employs TRBV4-1 and TRBJ1-4, with 9 bases that match TRBD1. Germline assignment: CDR1 MGHRA and CDR2 YSYEKL. Germline trimming cut 7 bases from V and 5 bases from J; bases unmatched to any gene: 5. The CDR3 loop spans 14 amino acids.

This clonotype has only a few counts. CDR3 DNA: TGCGCCAGCAGCCGCAAGGGGCCCACAGATACGCAGTATTTT. It translates to CASSRKGPTDTQYF. The rearrangement uses TRBV4-1 and TRBJ2-3, with D perhaps TRBD1 (5 bases). Germline CDR1 is MGHRA and CDR2 is YSYEKL. The CDR3 is 14 residues long. V was clipped by 4 bases and J by 2 bases, with 10 bases between them.

A few counts support this clonotype. The chain carries TRBV12-5 and TRBJ2-6; D uncertain. Trimming removed 3 bases at V and 1 base at J, with 7 bases between. This CDR3 comprises 15 residues. Germline CDR1 and CDR2: LGHNT and FRNRAP. Here the CDR3 DNA reads TGTGCTAGTGGTTTCCTAGGGTCTGGGGCCAACGTCCTGACTTTC. Its translation is CASGFLGSGANVLTF.

There are many counts of this clonotype. The chain links TRBV12-3 or TRBV12-4 to TRBJ2-7; 9 positions agree with TRBD1. The CDR3 contains 15 residues. V lost 6 bases to trimming and J lost 3 bases; unmatched junction nucleotides: 9. CDR3 DNA sequence: TGTGCCAGCAGCCCGGACAGGGGCCCCGACTACGAGCAGTACTTC. Amino acids: CASSPDRGPDYEQYF.

This clonotype has more than one count but fewer than ten. V and J are TRBV6-5 and TRBJ2-5; TRBD2 is a possible D gene (6 bases). The CDR3 loop spans 15 amino acids. Trimming left V 3 bases short and J 4 bases short, with 15 bases between. Germline loops: CDR1 MNHEY, CDR2 SVGAGI. The DNA for the CDR3 is TGTGCCAGCAGTTATCAGGGAGGATTTAGAGAGACCCAGTACTTC. Its translation is CASSYQGGFRETQYF.